Each of the 30 T cell receptor beta chains below was sequenced from the same sample in a study of control samples from healthy donors and cancer patients. TCRdb's copy holds only in-frame clones and misses some; the assay was immunoSEQ multiplex PCR. The sample shows roughly 200,000 clones, 85% to 95% of them seen only once. Sequencing input: blood. These receptors all come from a man aged 45-60 years in good health.

About this clone itself: This sample also contains other DNA sequences that code for the same CDR3. This rearrangement joins TRBV5-1 to TRBJ1-1; D gene ambiguous. Germline V gene lookup returns CDR1 SGHRS and CDR2 YFSETQ. The V and J ends lost 0 bases and 4 bases respectively, with 10 bases between them. The CDR3 runs 14 residues. In DNA, the CDR3 is TGCGCCAGCAGCTTGGATACCCCATCCACTGAAGCTTTCTTT. This gives the protein CASSLDTPSTEAFF.

The rearrangement joins TRBV18 to TRBJ1-2; perhaps TRBD1 as D (5 bases). This CDR3 contains 13 residues. The V end was cut by 5 bases, the J end by 3 bases, with 10 bases between. Germline V gene data show CDR1 as KGHSH and CDR2 as LQKENI. CDR3 region: CASSGTSDYGYTF. The DNA of the CDR3 is TGTGCCAGCTCAGGGACCTCGGACTATGGCTACACCTTC.

CDR3 nucleotides: TGTGCCAGCAGCCCAAGCGCTGGAAACACCATATATTTT. Translating it yields CASSPSAGNTIYF. This chain connects TRBV7-2 to TRBJ1-3; D is uncertain. Looked up from germline, CDR1 is SGHTA and CDR2 is FQGNSA. V was shortened by 5 bases and J by 2 bases, with 7 bases between the two germline ends. The CDR3 runs 13 residues.

This clone was seen a handful of times. The V gene is TRBV2, the J gene TRBJ1-1; 7 nucleotides align to TRBD1. Trimming removed 5 bases from V and 6 bases from J; junction bases left unmatched: 3. The germline gives CDR1 SNHLY, CDR2 FYNNEI. This CDR3 has 12 residues. Written as DNA, the CDR3 is TGTGCCAGCAGTTGGACAGGCGCTGAAGCTTTCTTT. It yields the protein CASSWTGAEAFF.

This clone appeared a few times. This rearrangement joins TRBV5-4 to TRBJ2-6; D ambiguous. V dropped 4 bases and J dropped 2 bases, with 7 bases sitting between them. This CDR3 spans 14 amino acids. CDR1 SGHNT and CDR2 YYREEE come from the germline V gene (reference sequence). The CDR3 reads CASSPMTGANVLTF. The DNA for the CDR3 is TGTGCCAGCAGCCCGATGACTGGGGCCAACGTCCTGACTTTC.

The chain couples TRBV27 to TRBJ2-1, with a possible D match to TRBD1 (6 bases). Looked up from germline, CDR1 is MNHEY and CDR2 is SMNVEV (reference sequence). This CDR3 contains 14 residues. V was shortened by 2 bases and J by 2 bases, with 7 bases between the two germline ends. The CDR3 region has the DNA TGTGCCAGCAGTTTACAGGGGACCTACAATGAGCAGTTCTTC. This translates into CASSLQGTYNEQFF.

V is TRBV6-2 or TRBV6-3 and J is TRBJ1-3; no clear D gene. The CDR3 length is 14 residues. The germline V gene has CDR1 MNHEY and CDR2 SVGEGT. V gave up 2 bases and J gave up 2 bases, with 7 bases separating them. In DNA, the CDR3 is TGTGCCAGCAGTTACGGATTCACTGGAAACACCATATATTTT. This sequence encodes CASSYGFTGNTIYF.

CDR3 amino acids: CAIRLTGQDTEAFF. As DNA, the CDR3 is TGTGCCATCAGACTGACAGGGCAAGACACTGAAGCTTTCTTT. The rearrangement links TRBV10-3 to TRBJ1-1, with 7 bases fitting TRBD1. The germline V gene has CDR1 ENHRY and CDR2 SYGVKD. The CDR3 totals 14 residues. J was trimmed by 3 bases and V by 6 bases; bases with no gene match: 7.

The chain recombines TRBV5-1 with TRBJ1-3, with TRBD1 matching over 7 bases. V trimming: 4 bases; J trimming: 0 bases; junction bases outside the gene matches: 7. The CDR3 totals 16 residues. CDR1 SGHRS and CDR2 YFSETQ come from the germline V gene. The CDR3 loop is CASSAAPGGSGNTIYF. CDR3 bases: TGCGCCAGCAGCGCGGCGCCAGGGGGCTCTGGAAACACCATATATTTT. Full variable domain (outside the CDR3, taken from reference TRBV5-1 and TRBJ1-3): KAGVTQTPRYLIKTRGQQVTLSCSPISGHRSVSWYQQTPGQGLQFLFEYFSETQRNKGNFPGRFSGRQFSNSRSEMNVSTLELGDSALYLCASSAAPGGSGNTIYFGEGSWLTVV.

The chain is built from TRBV6-2 or TRBV6-3 and TRBJ1-5; 9 bases line up with TRBD1. The length of the CDR3 is 17 residues. The trim removed 6 bases at V and 7 bases at J, leaving 16 bases unmatched. CDR1 is MNHEY and CDR2 is SVGEGT in the germline V gene. CDR3 sequence (DNA): TGTGCCAGCAGCTCTCCGGGACAGGGATCCCTCCGGCAGCCCCAGCATTTT. It encodes CASSSPGQGSLRQPQHF.

This sequence joins TRBV5-1 and TRBJ1-1; no definite D call. V gave up 0 bases and J gave up 5 bases, with 8 bases separating them. The length of the CDR3 is 13 residues. Germline V gene lookup returns CDR1 SGHRS and CDR2 YFSETQ. In DNA form, the CDR3 reads TGCGCCAGCAGCTTGGCGGAGGAAACTGAAGCTTTCTTT. Its protein product is CASSLAEETEAFF.

This clone was recorded once. J is TRBJ1-5 and V is TRBV18, with 9 bases aligning to TRBD1. This CDR3 is built from 15 residues. Germline CDR1 is KGHSH and CDR2 is LQKENI. The junction had 7 bases not matched to a gene; V was cut back by 3 bases and J by 7 bases. The CDR3 is CASSPGQGSKQPQHF. The CDR3 nucleotides read TGTGCCAGCTCACCCGGACAGGGGTCAAAGCAGCCCCAGCATTTT.

The chain has TRBV27 and TRBJ2-3, with D perhaps matching TRBD1 (5 bases). Trimming took off 2 bases at V and 2 bases at J, with 8 bases between the two ends. This CDR3 has 14 amino acids. Germline CDR1 is MNHEY and CDR2 is SMNVEV (reference sequence). The CDR3 bases are TGTGCCAGCAGTTTAAGCAGGGTCACAGATACGCAGTATTTT. Translated: CASSLSRVTDTQYF.

The V call is TRBV29-1, the J call TRBJ2-2; 10 bases agree with TRBD2. V lost 6 bases, J lost 6 bases, and 4 bases stayed unmatched. Germline V gene lookup returns CDR1 SQVTM and CDR2 ANQGSEA. The CDR3 loop spans 13 amino acids. The CDR3 sequence: CSVQAGGPGELFF. DNA of the CDR3: TGCAGCGTCCAAGCGGGGGGGCCCGGGGAGCTGTTTTTT.

The V and J genes are TRBV6-1 and TRBJ1-5; D not resolved. CDR1 and CDR2 (germline): MNHNS, SASEGT. The CDR3 has 13 residues. The V gene lost 2 bases and the J gene lost 2 bases, with 4 bases spanning the gap. The CDR3 loop is CASSEMGNQPQHF. DNA for the CDR3: TGTGCCAGCAGTGAAATGGGCAATCAGCCCCAGCATTTT.

The V call is TRBV6-1, the J call TRBJ1-3; TRBD1 aligns across 7 bases. The CDR3 extends over 15 amino acids. The germline V gene encodes CDR1 MNHNS and CDR2 SASEGT. V shed 0 bases and J 8 bases; nucleotides not matched to a gene: 7. The CDR3: CASSEAGTAGYTIYF. The CDR3 DNA reads TGTGCCAGCAGTGAAGCTGGGACAGCAGGATACACCATATATTTT.

The chain has TRBV4-2 and TRBJ1-2; TRBD1 aligns across 7 bases. Germline V gives CDR1 LGHNA, CDR2 YNFKEQ. The CDR3 spans 15 residues. Losses at the gene ends were 6 bases for V and 3 bases for J; bases not matched to a gene: 10. The CDR3 region is CASSEPGTDYYGYTF. The CDR3 coding sequence is TGTGCCAGCAGTGAGCCGGGGACAGACTACTATGGCTACACCTTC.

The V and J genes are TRBV2 and TRBJ2-7; 11 bases are a match to TRBD1. There are 15 residues in the CDR3. The junction had 12 bases not matched to a gene; V was cut back by 10 bases and J by 4 bases. The germline V gene has CDR1 SNHLY and CDR2 FYNNEI. The CDR3 nucleotides read TGTGCCACACGTACCCCCGGGACAGGGGGTTACGAGCAGTACGTC. It translates to CATRTPGTGGYEQYV.

This clone appeared a few times. The V and J genes are TRBV5-1 and TRBJ2-2; D gene unclear. The CDR3 contains 14 residues. Germline CDR1 reads SGHRS; CDR2 reads YFSETQ. V was pared by 7 bases and J by 8 bases, with 18 bases between. The CDR3 DNA reads as TGCGCCAGCGCCGGCGGAGAGAACCGAGGGGAGCTGTTTTTT. It specifies CASAGGENRGELFF.

This clone has just one count. The chain combines TRBV10-2 with TRBJ1-6; TRBD1 is a possible D gene (5 bases). The CDR3 runs to 14 residues. The germline gives CDR1 WSHSY, CDR2 SAAADI. Trimming took 6 bases from V and 4 from J, leaving 10 bases between them. The CDR3 loop reads CASSTDTYNSPLHF. CDR3 coding DNA: TGCGCCAGCAGCACGGACACATATAATTCACCCCTCCACTTT.

The rearrangement joins TRBV19 to TRBJ1-2; D is possibly TRBD1 (6 bases). Germline CDR1 reads LNHDA; CDR2 reads SQIVND (reference sequence). Trimming removed 5 bases from V and 7 bases from J, with 17 bases in between. The CDR3 runs 14 residues. CDR3 protein: CASSLRRGRGGYTF. CDR3 coding DNA: TGTGCCAGTAGTCTCCGGCGGGGGCGAGGTGGCTACACCTTC.

The chain has TRBV10-1 and TRBJ2-6; D uncertain. CDR3 size: 15 residues. Between the trimmed V and J ends, which lost 6 bases and 4 bases, there was a span of 13 bases. Germline V CDR1 and CDR2: WNHNN, SYGVQD (reference sequence). CDR3 loop: CASSLSRSGANVLTF. CDR3 DNA sequence: TGCGCCAGCAGCCTTTCTCGGTCCGGGGCCAACGTCCTGACTTTC.

This clone was found once. The chain is built from TRBV7-8 and TRBJ2-7; possibly TRBD1 or TRBD2 for D (5 bases each). The V gene lost 6 bases and the J gene lost 0 bases, with 12 bases spanning the gap. This CDR3 spans 14 amino acids. The germline gives CDR1 SGHVS, CDR2 FQNEAQ. CDR3 DNA: TGTGCCAGCAGACCCCGGGGCGTCTCCTACGAGCAGTACGTC. Translation gives CASRPRGVSYEQYV.

The chain has TRBV5-6 and TRBJ2-7; 7 nucleotides line up with TRBD2. The CDR3 consists of 15 residues. With V trimmed by 4 bases and J by 2 bases, 9 bases remained unmatched. Looked up from germline, CDR1 is SGHDT and CDR2 is YYEEEE. As DNA, the CDR3 is TGTGCCAGCAGCCGGGGAGGGTCCAACCCCTACGAGCAGTACGTC. Its translation: CASSRGGSNPYEQYV.

The rearrangement links TRBV6-5 to TRBJ1-5, with TRBD1 matching over 8 bases. The CDR3 is 15 amino acids. V was clipped by 7 bases and J by 4 bases; unmatched bases: 9. CDR1 and CDR2 from the germline V gene are MNHEY and SVGAGI. The chain's CDR3 is CASTPDRGRNQPQHF. CDR3 DNA sequence: TGTGCCAGCACCCCCGACAGGGGACGGAATCAGCCCCAGCATTTT.

The chain links TRBV14 to TRBJ1-3; no definite D call. The CDR3 runs 13 residues. Germline V gives CDR1 SGHDN, CDR2 FVKESK. The V end was cut by 5 bases, the J end by 5 bases, with 10 bases between. The CDR3 protein is CASSSDGRNTIYF. In DNA, the CDR3 is TGTGCCAGCAGCTCTGACGGTCGAAACACCATATATTTT.

The gene calls are TRBV5-1 and TRBJ2-7; TRBD1 aligns across 7 bases. The J segment lost 6 bases and the V segment lost 4 bases, leaving 10 bases of the junction unmatched. The CDR3 is 14 amino acids. Per germline, CDR1 SGHRS and CDR2 YFSETQ. CDR3 sequence (DNA): TGCGCCAGCAGCCTATCGACAGGGTACGGCGAGCAGTACGTC. Translated: CASSLSTGYGEQYV.

This chain joins TRBV6-6 and TRBJ2-1, with TRBD2 as a possible D gene (6 bases). The V gene lost 8 bases and the J gene lost 5 bases, with 13 bases spanning the gap. The germline V gene encodes CDR1 MNHNY and CDR2 SVGAGI (reference sequence). This CDR3 contains 13 residues. CDR3: CASSAGGNNEQFF. Here the CDR3 DNA reads TGTGCCAGCTCAGCCGGGGGTAACAATGAGCAGTTCTTC.

V is TRBV7-9 and J is TRBJ1-1, with 9 bases that match TRBD1. CDR1 is SEHNR and CDR2 is FQNEAQ in the germline V gene (reference sequence). The CDR3 runs 13 residues. J gave up 5 bases and V 5 bases, and 3 bases lay outside the gene matches. The CDR3: CASSPGTGTEAFF. DNA for the CDR3: TGTGCCAGCAGCCCAGGGACAGGGACTGAAGCTTTCTTT.

The chain carries TRBV6-5 and TRBJ1-1; D might be TRBD1 (6 bases). Germline V gene data show CDR1 as MNHEY and CDR2 as SVGAGI. This CDR3 contains 12 residues. Trimming took 8 bases from V and 0 from J, leaving 7 bases between them. CDR3 nucleotides: TGTGCCAGCGGACAGATGAACACTGAAGCTTTCTTT. It yields the protein CASGQMNTEAFF.